This TCR beta chain was sequenced for a study of blood T cells in healthy people across ages. Whole-study findings and limits: Naive T cell percentage and TCR beta diversity correlated strongly. Naive CD4+ cell counts and diversity both ran higher in long-lived than in aged donors.

The germline gives CDR1 SGHAT, CDR2 FQNNGV. The CDR3 extends over 15 amino acids. V lost 2 bases and J lost 2, with 11 bases in between. Combining a sample-barcoded 5' primer with a J-beta primer mix, a second PCR ran for roughly 7 to 12 cycles. TCRdb independently ran MiXCR on the 5' RACE reads; one entry per CDR3 protein. The sample carries over a million distinct CDR3 sequences, approximately 59% recorded once. Comments on this clonotype: The antigen remains unidentified.

Those donating, healthy Caucasian individuals from Russia, were aged roughly 6 to 90. Peripheral blood, about 10 milliliters per donor, was collected. What was sequenced was blood. This chain links TRBV11-2 with TRBJ2-3; possible D gene TRBD1, 6 bases. The source of this sequence is a man aged 18-30 years in good health. The CDR3 loop reads CASSLTRGNTDTQYF. The CDR3 DNA is TGTGCCAGCAGCTTAACAAGGGGGAACACAGATACGCAGTATTTT. The full variable domain, rest sourced from reference TRBV11-2 and TRBJ2-3, is EAGVAQSPRYKIIEKRQSVAFWCNPISGHATLYWYQQILGQGPKLLIQFQNNGVVDDSQLPKDRFSAERLKGVDSTLKIQPAKLEDSAVYLCASSLTRGNTDTQYFGPGTRLTVL.